Presented here are 22 T cell receptor beta chains from one specimen sequenced in a study of sequential checkpoint blockade in melanoma. Using immunoSEQ multiplex PCR, the repertoire was profiled, and TCRdb retains in-frame clones only, with some absent. The table includes about 15,000 clones, more than 65% detected once. Treatment here: randomized to nivolumab then ipilimumab (arm A) or the reverse (arm B). Sequenced material: CD8+ T cells sorted from blood (inferred from file names), taken from a patient given nivolumab and ipilimumab in sequence. The receptors shown here come from a human donor with melanoma.

The chain combines TRBV27 with TRBJ2-7; tentative D call: TRBD1 (5 bases). The CDR3 is 12 residues long. Germline lookup yields CDR1 MNHEY and CDR2 SMNVEV (reference sequence). Between the trimmed V and J ends, which lost 2 bases and 3 bases, there was a span of 5 bases. The CDR3 nucleotides are TGTGCCAGCAGTTTAAGGGGCTACGAGCAGTACTTC. Its translation is CASSLRGYEQYF.

The V call is TRBV5-4, the J call TRBJ2-7, with TRBD1 matching 9 bases. The CDR3 is 15 residues long. V was pared by 1 base and J by 7 bases, with 9 bases of the junction left unmatched. The germline gives CDR1 SGHNT, CDR2 YYREEE (reference sequence). The CDR3 sequence: CASSLFRGQGEEQYF. For the CDR3, the DNA is TGTGCCAGCAGCTTGTTTCGGGGACAGGGTGAGGAGCAGTACTTC.

This rearrangement joins TRBV29-1 to TRBJ1-1; a possible D gene is TRBD1 (6 bases). CDR3 length: 13 amino acids. V lost 7 bases to trimming and J lost 5 bases, with 17 bases between them. CDR1 is SQVTM, CDR2 ANQGSEA, per germline. The CDR3: CSASGADLTEAFF. CDR3 in DNA: TGCAGCGCGTCAGGGGCTGATCTAACTGAAGCTTTCTTT.

J is TRBJ1-2 and V is TRBV10-2; 7 bases agree with TRBD1. Germline V gene sequence: CDR1 WSHSY, CDR2 SAAADI. The CDR3 has 14 amino acids. V lost 4 bases, J lost 4 bases, and 6 bases stayed unmatched. The CDR3 region has the DNA TGCGCCAGCAGTGGGTCGACAGGGACCTATGGCTACACCTTC. This translates into CASSGSTGTYGYTF.

This chain links TRBV5-1 with TRBJ2-7, with D perhaps TRBD2 (5 bases). V was pared by 2 bases and J by 7 bases, with 16 bases between. From germline, CDR1 is SGHRS and CDR2 YFSETQ. The CDR3 runs to 14 residues. The CDR3 is CASSLLVEAREQYF. The CDR3 coding sequence is TGCGCCAGCAGCTTACTAGTTGAGGCTCGGGAGCAGTACTTC.

J is TRBJ1-1 and V is TRBV7-9; 9 bases map to TRBD1. The CDR3 has 16 residues. The junction had 7 bases not matched to a gene; V was cut back by 5 bases and J by 0 bases. Germline CDR1 reads SEHNR; CDR2 reads FQNEAQ (reference sequence). In nucleotides, the CDR3 is TGTGCCAGCAGCACGTCGGGACAGGGAATGAACACTGAAGCTTTCTTT. This codes for CASSTSGQGMNTEAFF. Full variable domain (missing parts from reference TRBV7-9 and TRBJ1-1): DTGVSQNPRHKITKRGQNVTFRCDPISEHNRLYWYRQTLGQGPEFLTYFQNEAQLEKSRLLSDRFSAERPKGSFSTLEIQRTEQGDSAMYLCASSTSGQGMNTEAFFGQGTRLTVV.

The chain links TRBV4-1 to TRBJ2-5; D is ambiguous. The CDR3 contains 14 residues. Germline-derived CDR1 and CDR2 are MGHRA and YSYEKL. Between the trimmed V and J ends, which lost 0 bases and 5 bases, there was a span of 10 bases. The CDR3 DNA is TGCGCCAGCAGCCAAGATCGTTTACGGGAGACCCAGTACTTC. It translates to CASSQDRLRETQYF.

The V gene is TRBV29-1, the J gene TRBJ2-7, with 7 bases that match TRBD1. Germline values: CDR1 SQVTM, CDR2 ANQGSEA. Trimming cost V 5 bases and J 9 bases; bases outside gene matches: 13. There are 13 residues in the CDR3. The CDR3 DNA is TGCAGCGTTTCGAAAGACAGGGATGGATGGCAGTACTTC. Translation: CSVSKDRDGWQYF.

J is TRBJ2-1 and V is TRBV9; 11 bases fit TRBD2. The CDR3 covers 14 residues. Germline lookup yields CDR1 SGDLS and CDR2 YYNGEE. Trimming cost V 7 bases and J 10 bases; bases outside gene matches: 10. CDR3 amino acids: CASSDSGGVGEQFF. CDR3 bases: TGTGCCAGCTCAGATAGCGGGGGGGTCGGCGAGCAGTTCTTC.

The chain links TRBV5-6 to TRBJ1-4; possibly TRBD1 for D (6 bases). The CDR3 consists of 16 residues. Trimming left V 0 bases short and J 5 bases short, with 14 bases between. Germline loops: CDR1 SGHDT, CDR2 YYEEEE. In DNA, the CDR3 is TGTGCCAGCAGCTTGGGCACAAGGGGGGGGAATGAAAAACTGTTTTTT. This translates into CASSLGTRGGNEKLFF. Combining the CDR3 with reference TRBV5-6 and TRBJ1-4 gives the whole variable domain DAGVTQSPTHLIKTRGQQVTLRCSPKSGHDTVSWYQQALGQGPQFIFQYYEEEERQRGNFPDRFSGHQFPNYSSELNVNALLLGDSALYLCASSLGTRGGNEKLFFGSGTQLSVL.

The J gene is TRBJ2-3, the V gene TRBV27; D gene uncertain. Germline V gene sequence: CDR1 MNHEY, CDR2 SMNVEV (reference sequence). With 7 bases removed from V and 4 bases from J, the gap between germline ends came to 18 bases. There are 15 residues in the CDR3. The CDR3 loop is CASNYVGASSDTQYF. CDR3 coding DNA: TGTGCCAGCAACTACGTGGGTGCGAGTTCAGATACGCAGTATTTT.

V and J are TRBV9 and TRBJ2-1; 8 bases line up with TRBD2. CDR3 length: 15 amino acids. Per germline, CDR1 SGDLS and CDR2 YYNGEE. Germline trimming cut 4 bases from V and 4 bases from J; bases unmatched to any gene: 7. The CDR3 reads CASSSSGRGYNEQFF. CDR3 coding DNA: TGTGCCAGCAGCTCAAGCGGGAGAGGGTACAATGAGCAGTTCTTC.

The chain combines TRBV2 with TRBJ2-5; 7 bases are a match to TRBD2. This CDR3 spans 16 amino acids. V lost 9 bases, J lost 2 bases, and 15 bases stayed unmatched. Germline assignment: CDR1 SNHLY and CDR2 FYNNEI. The CDR3 loop is CARVGPLERGQETQYF. As DNA, the CDR3 is TGTGCCAGGGTCGGGCCATTAGAGCGGGGTCAAGAGACCCAGTACTTC. The complete variable domain, with remaining parts taken from reference TRBV2 and TRBJ2-5, reads EPEVTQTPSHQVTQMGQEVILRCVPISNHLYFYWYRQILGQKVEFLVSFYNNEISEKSEIFDDQFSVERPDGSNFTLKIRSTKLEDSAMYFCARVGPLERGQETQYFGPGTRLLVL.

V and J are TRBV5-1 and TRBJ2-3; TRBD1 might be the D (6 bases). This CDR3 has 16 residues. V was trimmed by 3 bases and J by 6 bases, leaving 20 bases between them. The V gene's germline CDR1 is SGHRS and CDR2 YFSETQ. The CDR3 loop reads CASSSGNRDPEDTQYF. Here the CDR3 DNA reads TGCGCCAGCAGCTCTGGAAACAGGGACCCAGAGGATACGCAGTATTTT.

V and J are TRBV9 and TRBJ1-4, with TRBD1 matching over 7 bases. The CDR3 totals 15 residues. CDR1 is SGDLS, CDR2 YYNGEE, per germline. The J segment lost 5 bases and the V segment lost 4 bases, leaving 8 bases of the junction unmatched. The CDR3 DNA sequence: TGTGCCAGCAGCCGAGGGCAGGGGGAAAATGAAAAACTGTTTTTT. Translating gives CASSRGQGENEKLFF.

This clone is medium-sized in the sample. The gene calls are TRBV10-3 and TRBJ2-7, with D unclear. Trimming took off 3 bases at V and 4 bases at J, with 16 bases between the two ends. Germline assignment: CDR1 ENHRY and CDR2 SYGVKD. The CDR3 runs to 15 residues. CDR3 bases: TGTGCCATCAGTGAATTATCTCCCCAGAAATACGAGCAGTACTTC. Amino acid sequence: CAISELSPQKYEQYF.

This clone was recorded a few times. V is TRBV27 and J is TRBJ2-1; 14 bases fit TRBD2. Germline-derived CDR1 and CDR2 are MNHEY and SMNVEV (reference sequence). V was clipped by 0 bases and J by 8 bases; unmatched bases: 9. CDR3 length equals 18 residues. The CDR3 is CASSLSPGTSGRGDEQFF. The CDR3 nucleotides read TGTGCCAGCAGTTTATCCCCCGGGACTAGCGGGAGAGGCGATGAGCAGTTCTTC.

This clone has just one count. This chain connects TRBV27 to TRBJ1-1; 9 nucleotides match TRBD1. The CDR3 loop spans 15 amino acids. CDR1 and CDR2 from the germline V gene are MNHEY and SMNVEV (reference sequence). V shed 4 bases and J 3 bases; nucleotides not matched to a gene: 6. CDR3 sequence reads: CASSYRDRVYTEAFF. CDR3 in DNA: TGTGCCAGCAGTTACCGGGACAGGGTTTACACTGAAGCTTTCTTT.

The rearrangement links TRBV5-4 to TRBJ2-3, with D possibly being TRBD2 (5 bases). V was trimmed by 9 bases and J by 9 bases, leaving 20 bases between them. Germline assignment: CDR1 SGHNT and CDR2 YYREEE (reference sequence). CDR3 length equals 13 residues. The CDR3 DNA sequence: TGTGCCACCGAGAGCGGTTCGGGTTTGACGCAGTATTTT. It yields the protein CATESGSGLTQYF.

The chain is built from TRBV7-9 and TRBJ2-3; the match to TRBD1 covers 7 bases. There are 16 residues in the CDR3. With 5 bases clipped from V and 2 bases from J, the junction kept 10 bases outside the gene matches. Germline CDR1 reads SEHNR; CDR2 reads FQNEAQ (reference sequence). The CDR3 region has the DNA TGTGCCAGCAGCGCTCCATCACAGGGGTCCACAGATACGCAGTATTTT. Its translation: CASSAPSQGSTDTQYF.

CDR3 protein: CASSPTAPGGNQPQHF. DNA of the CDR3: TGTGCCAGCTCACCAACAGCGCCTGGGGGGAATCAGCCCCAGCATTTT. The gene calls are TRBV18 and TRBJ1-5, with D tentatively TRBD1 (5 bases). The CDR3 is 16 residues long. Trimming took 2 bases from V and 4 from J, leaving 15 bases between them. Germline CDR1 KGHSH, CDR2 LQKENI.

The chain couples TRBV6-4 to TRBJ2-1; D remains unclear. This CDR3 has 14 amino acids. The V gene's germline CDR1 is MRHNA and CDR2 SNTAGT. V was clipped by 5 bases and J by 0 bases, with 8 bases between them. The CDR3 region has the DNA TGTGCCAGCAGTCACACCAGCTCCTACAATGAGCAGTTCTTC. Protein product: CASSHTSSYNEQFF.